This T cell receptor (beta chain) derives from a study of shared clonotypes between healthy human individuals. The study's findings and limits: Generation probability values for non-shared clonotypes were lower than those for clonotypes shared by all four donors.

Deep-level settings were used for running the assay. Assay: immunoSEQ multiplex PCR; the TCRdb copy retains only in-frame clones and omits some. This repertoire shows around 2.1 million clones, almost 96% found once; its top ten account for approximately 0.13%. J was trimmed by 8 bases and V by 2 bases; bases with no gene match: 15. CDR3 size: 17 residues. CDR1 SGHRS and CDR2 YFSETQ come from the germline V gene. Everyone who donated was a Caucasian adult who lived in Nashville, Tennessee. As to this clone: Its antigen is unknown.

This sequence was found in a man younger than 30 in good health. The sequenced sample consisted of naive CD4+ T cells sorted from blood. Subset noted: CD45RA+ positively selected. The chain joins TRBV5-1 to TRBJ2-1; 8 bases match TRBD1. This CDR3 reads CASSFSPPGGADDEQFF. The DNA for the CDR3 is TGCGCCAGCAGCTTTTCCCCTCCAGGGGGCGCGGACGATGAGCAGTTCTTC.